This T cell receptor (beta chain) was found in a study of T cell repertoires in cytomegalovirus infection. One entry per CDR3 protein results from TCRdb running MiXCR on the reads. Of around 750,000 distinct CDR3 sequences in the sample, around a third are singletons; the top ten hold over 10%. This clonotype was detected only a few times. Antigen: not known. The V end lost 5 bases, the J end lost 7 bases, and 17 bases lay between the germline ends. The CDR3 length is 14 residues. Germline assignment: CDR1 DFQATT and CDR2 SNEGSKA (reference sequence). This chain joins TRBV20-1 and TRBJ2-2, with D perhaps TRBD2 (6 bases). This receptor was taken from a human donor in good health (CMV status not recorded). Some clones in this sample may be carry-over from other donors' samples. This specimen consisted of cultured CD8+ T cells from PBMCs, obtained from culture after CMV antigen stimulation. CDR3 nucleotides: TGCAGTGCTCCCTGGGGGGTCACGGGCGGGGAGCTGTTTTTT. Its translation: CSAPWGVTGGELFF.